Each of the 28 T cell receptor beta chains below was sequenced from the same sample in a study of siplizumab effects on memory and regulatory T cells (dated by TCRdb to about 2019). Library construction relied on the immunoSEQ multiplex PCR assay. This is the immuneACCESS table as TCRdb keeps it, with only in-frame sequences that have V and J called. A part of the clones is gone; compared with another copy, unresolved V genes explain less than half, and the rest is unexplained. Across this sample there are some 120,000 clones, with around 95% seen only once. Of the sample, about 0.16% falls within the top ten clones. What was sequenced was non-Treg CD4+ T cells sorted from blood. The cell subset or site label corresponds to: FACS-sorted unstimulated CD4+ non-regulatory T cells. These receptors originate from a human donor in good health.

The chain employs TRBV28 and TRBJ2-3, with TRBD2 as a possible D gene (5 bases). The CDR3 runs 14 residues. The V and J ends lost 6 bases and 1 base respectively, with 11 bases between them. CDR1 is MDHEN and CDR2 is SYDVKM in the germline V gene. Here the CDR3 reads CASRVPGGTDTQYF. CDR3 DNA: TGTGCCAGCAGGGTCCCCGGGGGCACAGATACGCAGTATTTT.

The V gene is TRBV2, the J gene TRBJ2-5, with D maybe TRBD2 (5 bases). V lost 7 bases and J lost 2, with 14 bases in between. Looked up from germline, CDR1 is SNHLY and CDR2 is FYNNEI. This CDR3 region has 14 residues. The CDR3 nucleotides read TGTGCCAGCACCCCCCTAGGGAGACAAGAGACCCAGTACTTC. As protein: CASTPLGRQETQYF.

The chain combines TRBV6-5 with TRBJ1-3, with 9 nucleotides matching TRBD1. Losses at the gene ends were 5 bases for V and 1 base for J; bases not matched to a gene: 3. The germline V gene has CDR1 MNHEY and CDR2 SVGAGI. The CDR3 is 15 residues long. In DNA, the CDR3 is TGTGCCAGCAGTGCCGACAGGGGGTCTGGAAACACCATATATTTT. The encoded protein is CASSADRGSGNTIYF.

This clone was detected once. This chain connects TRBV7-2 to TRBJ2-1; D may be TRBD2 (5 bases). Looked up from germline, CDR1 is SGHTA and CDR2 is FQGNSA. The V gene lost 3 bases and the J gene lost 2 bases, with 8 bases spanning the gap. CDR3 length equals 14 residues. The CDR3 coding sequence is TGTGCCAGCAGCTTGTATAGCGCCTACAATGAGCAGTTCTTC. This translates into CASSLYSAYNEQFF. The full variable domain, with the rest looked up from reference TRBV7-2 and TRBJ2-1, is GAGVSQSPSNKVTEKGKDVELRCDPISGHTALYWYRQSLGQGLEFLIYFQGNSAPDKSGLPSDRFSAERTGGSVSTLTIQRTQQEDSAVYLCASSLYSAYNEQFFGPGTRLTVL.

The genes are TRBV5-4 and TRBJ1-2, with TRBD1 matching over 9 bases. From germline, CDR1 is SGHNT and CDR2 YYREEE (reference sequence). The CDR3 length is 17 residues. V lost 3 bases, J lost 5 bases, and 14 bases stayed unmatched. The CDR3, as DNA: TGTGCCAGCAGCTCGCGCGCGGGGACAGGGAACGGTTATGGCTACACCTTC. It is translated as CASSSRAGTGNGYGYTF.

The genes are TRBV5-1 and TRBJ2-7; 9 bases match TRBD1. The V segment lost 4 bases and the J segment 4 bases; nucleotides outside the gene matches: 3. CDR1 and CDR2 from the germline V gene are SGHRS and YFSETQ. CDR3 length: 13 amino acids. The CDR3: CASSGDRVYEQYF. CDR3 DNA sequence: TGCGCCAGCAGCGGGGACAGGGTATACGAGCAGTACTTC.

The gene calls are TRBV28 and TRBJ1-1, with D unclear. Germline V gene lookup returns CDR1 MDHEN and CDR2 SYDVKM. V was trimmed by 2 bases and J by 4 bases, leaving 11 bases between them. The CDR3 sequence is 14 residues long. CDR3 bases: TGTGCCAGCAGTTTAAACGGTGGCGGCACTGAAGCTTTCTTT. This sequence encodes CASSLNGGGTEAFF.

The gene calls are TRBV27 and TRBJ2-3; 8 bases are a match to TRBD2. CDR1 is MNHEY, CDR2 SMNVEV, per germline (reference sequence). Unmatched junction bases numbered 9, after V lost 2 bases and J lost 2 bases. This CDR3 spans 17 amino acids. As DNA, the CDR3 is TGTGCCAGCAGTTTACCCCCACGGGGGGGCGTCACAGATACGCAGTATTTT. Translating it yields CASSLPPRGGVTDTQYF.

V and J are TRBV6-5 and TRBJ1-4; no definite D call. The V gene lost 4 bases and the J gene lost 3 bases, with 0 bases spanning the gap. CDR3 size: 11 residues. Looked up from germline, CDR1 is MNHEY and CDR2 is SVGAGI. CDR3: CASSSNEKLFF. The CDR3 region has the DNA TGTGCCAGCAGTTCTAATGAAAAACTGTTTTTT.

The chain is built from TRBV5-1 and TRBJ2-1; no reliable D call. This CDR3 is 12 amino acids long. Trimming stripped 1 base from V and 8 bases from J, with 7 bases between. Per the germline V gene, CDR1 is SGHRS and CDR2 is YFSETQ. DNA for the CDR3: TGCGCCAGCAGCTTGCCGGGTGATGAGCAGTTCTTC. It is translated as CASSLPGDEQFF.

DNA for the CDR3: TGTGCCAGCAGCTTAAGACAGGGGTTGGGTCTGTTTTTT. Translating it yields CASSLRQGLGLFF. The chain combines TRBV7-2 with TRBJ1-4; 8 bases line up with TRBD1. Germline V CDR1 and CDR2: SGHTA, FQGNSA. The CDR3 spans 13 residues. V lost 2 bases, J lost 14 bases, and 7 bases stayed unmatched.

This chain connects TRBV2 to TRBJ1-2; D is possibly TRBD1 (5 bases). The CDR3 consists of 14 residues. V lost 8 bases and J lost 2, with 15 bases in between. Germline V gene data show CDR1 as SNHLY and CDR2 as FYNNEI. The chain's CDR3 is CASVGAWENYGYTF. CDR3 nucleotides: TGTGCCAGCGTCGGGGCCTGGGAGAACTATGGCTACACCTTC.

CDR3 nucleotides: TGTGCCAGCAGTGGGACAGGGGTCGCTAATGAAAAACTGTTTTTT. This sequence encodes CASSGTGVANEKLFF. The V and J genes are TRBV2 and TRBJ1-4; 9 bases line up with TRBD1. Per germline, CDR1 SNHLY and CDR2 FYNNEI. V was pared by 4 bases and J by 3 bases, with 3 bases of the junction left unmatched. The CDR3 runs 15 residues.

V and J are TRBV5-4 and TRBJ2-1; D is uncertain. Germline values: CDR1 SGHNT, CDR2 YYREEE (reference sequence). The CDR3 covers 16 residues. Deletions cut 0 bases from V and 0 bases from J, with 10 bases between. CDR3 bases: TGTGCCAGCAGCTTGGTAATCTCAGGCTCCTACAATGAGCAGTTCTTC. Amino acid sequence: CASSLVISGSYNEQFF.

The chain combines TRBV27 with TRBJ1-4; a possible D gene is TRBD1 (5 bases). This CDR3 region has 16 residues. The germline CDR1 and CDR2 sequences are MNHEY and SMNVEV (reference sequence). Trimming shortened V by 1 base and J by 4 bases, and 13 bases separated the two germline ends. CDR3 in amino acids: CASSLLRGTLNEKLFF. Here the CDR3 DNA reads TGTGCCAGCAGTTTATTACGCGGGACCCTTAATGAAAAACTGTTTTTT.

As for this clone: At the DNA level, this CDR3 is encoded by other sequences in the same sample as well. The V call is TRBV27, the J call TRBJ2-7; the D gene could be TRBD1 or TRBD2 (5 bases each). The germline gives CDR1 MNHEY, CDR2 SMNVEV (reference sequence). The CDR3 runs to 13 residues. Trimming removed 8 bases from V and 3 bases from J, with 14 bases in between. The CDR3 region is CASGPGTNYEQYF. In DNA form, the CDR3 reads TGTGCCAGCGGACCCGGGACGAACTACGAGCAGTACTTC.

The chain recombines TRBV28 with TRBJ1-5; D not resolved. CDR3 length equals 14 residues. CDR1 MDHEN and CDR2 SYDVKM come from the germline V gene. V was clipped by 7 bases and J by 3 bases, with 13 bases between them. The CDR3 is CASMYPAHNQPQHF. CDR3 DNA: TGTGCCAGCATGTACCCGGCACACAATCAGCCCCAGCATTTT. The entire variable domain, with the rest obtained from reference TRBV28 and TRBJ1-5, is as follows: DVKVTQSSRYLVKRTGEKVFLECVQDMDHENMFWYRQDPGLGLRLIYFSYDVKMKEKGDIPEGYSVSREKKERFSLILESASTNQTSMYLCASMYPAHNQPQHFGDGTRLSIL.

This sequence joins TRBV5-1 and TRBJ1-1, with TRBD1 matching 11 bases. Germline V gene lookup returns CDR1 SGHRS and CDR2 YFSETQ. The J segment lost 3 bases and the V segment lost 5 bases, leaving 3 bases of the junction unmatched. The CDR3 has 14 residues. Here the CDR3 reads CASRRDRGDTEAFF. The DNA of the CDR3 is TGCGCCAGCAGGCGGGACAGGGGGGACACTGAAGCTTTCTTT.

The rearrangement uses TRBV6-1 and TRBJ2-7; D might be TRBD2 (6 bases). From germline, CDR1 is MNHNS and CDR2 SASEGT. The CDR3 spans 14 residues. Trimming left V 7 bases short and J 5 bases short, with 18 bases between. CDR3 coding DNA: TGTGCCAGCAACCCGACGGGGGATAAGCACGAGCAGTACTTC. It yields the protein CASNPTGDKHEQYF.

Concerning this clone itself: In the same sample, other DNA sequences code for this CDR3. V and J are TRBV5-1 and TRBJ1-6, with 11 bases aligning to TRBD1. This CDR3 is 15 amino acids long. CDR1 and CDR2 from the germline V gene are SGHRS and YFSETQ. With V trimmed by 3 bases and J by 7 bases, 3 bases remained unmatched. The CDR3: CASSSGQGANSPLHF. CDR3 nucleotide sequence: TGCGCCAGCAGCTCCGGACAGGGGGCAAATTCACCCCTCCACTTT. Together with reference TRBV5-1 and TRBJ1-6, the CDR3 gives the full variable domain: KAGVTQTPRYLIKTRGQQVTLSCSPISGHRSVSWYQQTPGQGLQFLFEYFSETQRNKGNFPGRFSGRQFSNSRSEMNVSTLELGDSALYLCASSSGQGANSPLHFGNGTRLTVT.

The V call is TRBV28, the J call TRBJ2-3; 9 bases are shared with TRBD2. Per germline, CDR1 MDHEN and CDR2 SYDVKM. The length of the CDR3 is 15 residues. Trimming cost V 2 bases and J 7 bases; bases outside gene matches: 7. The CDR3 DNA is TGTGCCAGCAGTTTAACAGCGGGGGGCCTAAATACGCAGTATTTT. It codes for CASSLTAGGLNTQYF. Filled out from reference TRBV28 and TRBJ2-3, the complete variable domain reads DVKVTQSSRYLVKRTGEKVFLECVQDMDHENMFWYRQDPGLGLRLIYFSYDVKMKEKGDIPEGYSVSREKKERFSLILESASTNQTSMYLCASSLTAGGLNTQYFGPGTRLTVL.

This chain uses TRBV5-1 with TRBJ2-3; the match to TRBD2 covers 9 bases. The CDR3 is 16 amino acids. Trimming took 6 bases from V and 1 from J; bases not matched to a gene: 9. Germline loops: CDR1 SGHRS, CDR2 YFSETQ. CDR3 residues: CASNSRGGGGTDTQYF. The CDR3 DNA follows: TGCGCCAGCAACTCGCGGGGGGGCGGGGGCACAGATACGCAGTATTTT.

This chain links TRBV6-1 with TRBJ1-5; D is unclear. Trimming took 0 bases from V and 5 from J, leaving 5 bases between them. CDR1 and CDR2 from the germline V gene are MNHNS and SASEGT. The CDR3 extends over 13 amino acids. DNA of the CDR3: TGTGCCAGCAGTGAAGCCCCCCATCAGCCCCAGCATTTT. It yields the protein CASSEAPHQPQHF.

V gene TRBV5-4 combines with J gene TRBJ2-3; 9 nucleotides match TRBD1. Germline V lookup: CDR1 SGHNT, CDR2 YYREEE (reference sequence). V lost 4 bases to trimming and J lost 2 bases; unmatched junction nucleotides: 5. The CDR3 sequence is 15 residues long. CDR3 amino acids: CASSLKQGATDTQYF. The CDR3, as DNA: TGTGCCAGCAGCCTTAAACAGGGGGCCACAGATACGCAGTATTTT.

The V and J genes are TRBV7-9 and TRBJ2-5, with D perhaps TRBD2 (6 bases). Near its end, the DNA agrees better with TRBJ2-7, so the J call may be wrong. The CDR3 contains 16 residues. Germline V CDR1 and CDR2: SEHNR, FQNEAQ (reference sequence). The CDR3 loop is CASSLAGGAGSYEQYF. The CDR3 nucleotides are TGTGCCAGCAGCTTAGCAGGCGGGGCGGGTTCCTACGAGCAGTACTTC.

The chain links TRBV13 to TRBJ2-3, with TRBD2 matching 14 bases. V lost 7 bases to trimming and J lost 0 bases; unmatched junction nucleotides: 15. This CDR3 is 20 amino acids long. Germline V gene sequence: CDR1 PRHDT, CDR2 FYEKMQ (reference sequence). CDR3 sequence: CASTLSPGLAGGPSTDTQYF. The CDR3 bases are TGTGCCAGCACCCTCTCCCCCGGACTAGCGGGGGGTCCTAGCACAGATACGCAGTATTTT. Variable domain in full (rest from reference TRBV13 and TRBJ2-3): AAGVIQSPRHLIKEKRETATLKCYPIPRHDTVYWYQQGPGQDPQFLISFYEKMQSDKGSIPDRFSAQQFSDYHSELNMSSLELGDSALYFCASTLSPGLAGGPSTDTQYFGPGTRLTVL.

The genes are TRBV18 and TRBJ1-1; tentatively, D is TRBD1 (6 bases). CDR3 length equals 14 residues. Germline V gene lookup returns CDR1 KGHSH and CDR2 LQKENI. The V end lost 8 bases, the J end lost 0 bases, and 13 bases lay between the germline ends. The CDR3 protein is CASARDIMNTEAFF. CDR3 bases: TGTGCCAGCGCCCGGGACATAATGAACACTGAAGCTTTCTTT.

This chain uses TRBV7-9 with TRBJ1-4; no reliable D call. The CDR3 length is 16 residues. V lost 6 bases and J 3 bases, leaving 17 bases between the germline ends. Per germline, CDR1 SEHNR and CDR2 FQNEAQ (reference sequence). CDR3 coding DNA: TGTGCCAGCAGTCGTGATGGCGGGTCGGCTAATGAAAAACTGTTTTTT. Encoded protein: CASSRDGGSANEKLFF.